The T cell receptor (beta chain) described here comes from a study of T cell responses to AZD1222 COVID-19 vaccine. In the study overall: The analysis combined second doses at about 4 or about 12 weeks. Broader study findings: Clonal diversity was possibly underestimated; the donors were predominantly white British and more often female. Per reports, nearly half of all spike-specific TCRs target regions that are unmutated in variants.

The CDR3 is 13 amino acids. V lost 8 bases and J 0 bases, leaving 11 bases between the germline ends. CDR1 is SGHRS, CDR2 YFSETQ, per germline. Only in-frame clones appear in the TCRdb table, and some are missing; sequencing was by immunoSEQ multiplex PCR. The table lists around 140,000 clones, about nine tenths of them singletons. This clone was observed a handful of times. Its antigen is currently unknown. The receptor comes from an adult in good health. The chain links TRBV5-1 to TRBJ1-2; D gene unclear. The sample consisted of peripheral blood, taken on day 0 of AZD1222 vaccination. The CDR3 spells CASRTLANYGYTF. The CDR3 DNA reads TGCGCCAGTAGGACCCTAGCTAACTATGGCTACACCTTC.